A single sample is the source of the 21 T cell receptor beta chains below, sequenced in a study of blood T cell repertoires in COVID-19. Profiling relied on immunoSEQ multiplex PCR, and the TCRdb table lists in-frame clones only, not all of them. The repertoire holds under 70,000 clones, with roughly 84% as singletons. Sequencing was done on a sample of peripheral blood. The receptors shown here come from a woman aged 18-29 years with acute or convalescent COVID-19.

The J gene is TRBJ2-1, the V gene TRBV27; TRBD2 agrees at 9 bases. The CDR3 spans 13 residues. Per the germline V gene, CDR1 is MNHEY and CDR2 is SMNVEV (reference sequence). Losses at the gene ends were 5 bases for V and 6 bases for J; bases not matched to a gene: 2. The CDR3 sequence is CASSLAGSNEQFF. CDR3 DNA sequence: TGTGCCAGCAGTCTAGCGGGAAGCAATGAGCAGTTCTTC.

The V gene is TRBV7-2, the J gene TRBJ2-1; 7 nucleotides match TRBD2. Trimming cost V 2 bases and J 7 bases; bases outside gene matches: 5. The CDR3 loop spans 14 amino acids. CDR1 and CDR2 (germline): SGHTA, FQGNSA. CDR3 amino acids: CASSLLADRNEQFF. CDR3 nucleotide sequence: TGTGCCAGCAGCTTACTAGCGGACCGAAATGAGCAGTTCTTC.

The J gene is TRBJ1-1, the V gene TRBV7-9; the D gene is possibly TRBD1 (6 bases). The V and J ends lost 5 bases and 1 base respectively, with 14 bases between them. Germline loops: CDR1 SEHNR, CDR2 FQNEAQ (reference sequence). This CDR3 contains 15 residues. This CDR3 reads CASSQRDTENTEAFF. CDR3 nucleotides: TGTGCCAGCAGCCAGCGGGACACAGAGAACACTGAAGCTTTCTTT.

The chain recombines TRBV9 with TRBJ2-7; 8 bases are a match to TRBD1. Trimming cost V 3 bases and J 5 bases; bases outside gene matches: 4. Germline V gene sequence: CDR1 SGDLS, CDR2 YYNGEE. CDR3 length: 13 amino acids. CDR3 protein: CASSEMDRDEQYF. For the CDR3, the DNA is TGTGCCAGCAGCGAAATGGACAGGGACGAGCAGTACTTC.

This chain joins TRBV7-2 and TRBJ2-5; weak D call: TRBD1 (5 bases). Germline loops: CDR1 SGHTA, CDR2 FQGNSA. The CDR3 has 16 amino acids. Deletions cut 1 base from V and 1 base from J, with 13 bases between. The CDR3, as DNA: TGTGCCAGCAGCTTAGGTGGGGCAGACGGCCAAGAGACCCAGTACTTC. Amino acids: CASSLGGADGQETQYF.

CDR3: CASSVVKGVSPLHF. CDR3 DNA sequence: TGTGCCAGCAGCGTAGTTAAGGGGGTTTCACCCCTCCACTTT. The V and J genes are TRBV9 and TRBJ1-6; the D gene is possibly TRBD1 (6 bases). Germline-derived CDR1 and CDR2 are SGDLS and YYNGEE. This CDR3 has 14 amino acids. V was pared by 0 bases and J by 9 bases, with 10 bases between.

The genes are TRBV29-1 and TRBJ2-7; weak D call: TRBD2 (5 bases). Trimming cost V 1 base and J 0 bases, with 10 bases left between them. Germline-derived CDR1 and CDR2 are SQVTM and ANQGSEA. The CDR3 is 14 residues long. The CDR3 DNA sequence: TGCAGCGTTGAAGGAGAGGGCACCTCCTACGAGCAGTACTTC. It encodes CSVEGEGTSYEQYF.

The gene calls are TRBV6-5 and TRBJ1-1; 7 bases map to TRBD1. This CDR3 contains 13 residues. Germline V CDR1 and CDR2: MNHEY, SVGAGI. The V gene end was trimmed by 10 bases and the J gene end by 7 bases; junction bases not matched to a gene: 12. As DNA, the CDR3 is TGTGCCACCAAAAGGGGGCAGGGGAATGAAGCTTTCTTT. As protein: CATKRGQGNEAFF.

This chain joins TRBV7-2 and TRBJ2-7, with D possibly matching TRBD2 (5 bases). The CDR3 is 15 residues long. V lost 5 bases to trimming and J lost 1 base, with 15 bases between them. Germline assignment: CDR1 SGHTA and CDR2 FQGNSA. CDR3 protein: CASSPTRTHSYEQYF. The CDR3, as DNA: TGTGCCAGCAGCCCAACCAGGACTCATTCCTACGAGCAGTACTTC. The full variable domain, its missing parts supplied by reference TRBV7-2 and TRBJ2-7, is GAGVSQSPSNKVTEKGKDVELRCDPISGHTALYWYRQSLGQGLEFLIYFQGNSAPDKSGLPSDRFSAERTGGSVSTLTIQRTQQEDSAVYLCASSPTRTHSYEQYFGPGTRLTVT.

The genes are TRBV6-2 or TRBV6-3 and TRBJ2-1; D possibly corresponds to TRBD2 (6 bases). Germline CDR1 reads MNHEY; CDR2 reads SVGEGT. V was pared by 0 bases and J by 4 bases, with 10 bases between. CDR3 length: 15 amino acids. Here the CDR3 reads CASSYSSGSYNEQFF. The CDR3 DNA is TGTGCCAGCAGTTACTCGAGCGGGTCTTACAATGAGCAGTTCTTC.

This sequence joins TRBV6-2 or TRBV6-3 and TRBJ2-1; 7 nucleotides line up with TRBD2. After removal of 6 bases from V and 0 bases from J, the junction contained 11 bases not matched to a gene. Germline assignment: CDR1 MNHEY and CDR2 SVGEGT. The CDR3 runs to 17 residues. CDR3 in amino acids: CASSQGWGGSSYNEQFF. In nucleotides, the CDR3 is TGTGCCAGCAGCCAAGGGTGGGGGGGGAGCTCCTACAATGAGCAGTTCTTC.

The DNA for the CDR3 is TGTGCCAGCAGCTTCTATACTAGCGGGAGGGTTGAGCAGTACTTC. Translation gives CASSFYTSGRVEQYF. The chain recombines TRBV7-2 with TRBJ2-7; TRBD2 aligns across 13 bases. This CDR3 spans 15 amino acids. The J segment lost 7 bases and the V segment lost 3 bases, leaving 6 bases of the junction unmatched. Germline CDR1 is SGHTA and CDR2 is FQGNSA. Filled out from reference TRBV7-2 and TRBJ2-7, the complete variable domain reads GAGVSQSPSNKVTEKGKDVELRCDPISGHTALYWYRQSLGQGLEFLIYFQGNSAPDKSGLPSDRFSAERTGGSVSTLTIQRTQQEDSAVYLCASSFYTSGRVEQYFGPGTRLTVT.

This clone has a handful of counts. CDR3 region: CASSITGTNSPLHF. The DNA of the CDR3 is TGTGCCAGTAGTATTACAGGGACGAATTCACCCCTCCACTTT. This chain joins TRBV19 and TRBJ1-6; perhaps TRBD1 as D (6 bases). Trimming pared 3 bases from V and 7 bases from J, leaving 10 bases between. Looked up from germline, CDR1 is LNHDA and CDR2 is SQIVND (reference sequence). The CDR3 has 14 amino acids. Full variable domain (outside the CDR3, taken from reference TRBV19 and TRBJ1-6): DGGITQSPKYLFRKEGQNVTLSCEQNLNHDAMYWYRQDPGQGLRLIYYSQIVNDFQKGDIAEGYSVSREKKESFPLTVTSAQKNPTAFYLCASSITGTNSPLHFGNGTRLTVT.

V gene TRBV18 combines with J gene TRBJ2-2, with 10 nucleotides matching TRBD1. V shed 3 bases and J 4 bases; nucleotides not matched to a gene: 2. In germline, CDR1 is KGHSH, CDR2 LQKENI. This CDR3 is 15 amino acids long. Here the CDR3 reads CASSPGQGSTGELFF. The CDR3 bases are TGTGCCAGCTCACCGGGACAGGGGAGCACCGGGGAGCTGTTTTTT.

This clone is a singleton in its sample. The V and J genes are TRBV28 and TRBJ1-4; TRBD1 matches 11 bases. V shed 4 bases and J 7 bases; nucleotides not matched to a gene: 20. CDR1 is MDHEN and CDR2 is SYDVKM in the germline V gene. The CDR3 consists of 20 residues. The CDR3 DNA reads TGTGCCAGCAGTTCGTCCGGGACAGGGGGTAGAGGGGTAGGGAGTGAAAAACTGTTTTTT. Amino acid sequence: CASSSSGTGGRGVGSEKLFF. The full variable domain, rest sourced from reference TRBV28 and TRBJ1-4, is DVKVTQSSRYLVKRTGEKVFLECVQDMDHENMFWYRQDPGLGLRLIYFSYDVKMKEKGDIPEGYSVSREKKERFSLILESASTNQTSMYLCASSSSGTGGRGVGSEKLFFGSGTQLSVL.

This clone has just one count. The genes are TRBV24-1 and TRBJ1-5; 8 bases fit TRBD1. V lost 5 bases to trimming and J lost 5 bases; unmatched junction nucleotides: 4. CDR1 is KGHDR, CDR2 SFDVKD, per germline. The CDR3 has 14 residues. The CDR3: CATSVQGDDQPQHF. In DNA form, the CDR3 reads TGTGCCACCAGTGTACAGGGGGACGATCAGCCCCAGCATTTT.

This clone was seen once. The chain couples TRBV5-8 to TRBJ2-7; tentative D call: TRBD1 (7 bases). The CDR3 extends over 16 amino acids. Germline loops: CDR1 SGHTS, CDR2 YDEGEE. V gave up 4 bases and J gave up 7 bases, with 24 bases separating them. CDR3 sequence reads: CASSRPGAGGRGEQYF. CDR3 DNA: TGTGCCAGCAGCCGCCCCGGGGCAGGGGGACGGGGGGAGCAGTACTTC.

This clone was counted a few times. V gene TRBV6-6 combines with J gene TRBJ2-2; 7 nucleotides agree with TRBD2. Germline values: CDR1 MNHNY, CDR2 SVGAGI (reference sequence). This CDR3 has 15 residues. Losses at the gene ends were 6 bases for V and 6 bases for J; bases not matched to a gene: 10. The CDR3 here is CASRPGGFGSGELFF. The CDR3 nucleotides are TGTGCCAGCAGACCCGGGGGGTTCGGGTCCGGGGAGCTGTTTTTT.

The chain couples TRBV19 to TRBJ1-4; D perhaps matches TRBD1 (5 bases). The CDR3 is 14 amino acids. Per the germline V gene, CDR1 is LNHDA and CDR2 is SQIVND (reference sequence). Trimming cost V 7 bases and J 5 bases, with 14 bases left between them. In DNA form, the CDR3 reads TGTGCCAGTACGTCGTGGGGGGAGAATGAAAAACTGTTTTTT. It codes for CASTSWGENEKLFF. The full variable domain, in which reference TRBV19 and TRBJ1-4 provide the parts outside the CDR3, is DGGITQSPKYLFRKEGQNVTLSCEQNLNHDAMYWYRQDPGQGLRLIYYSQIVNDFQKGDIAEGYSVSREKKESFPLTVTSAQKNPTAFYLCASTSWGENEKLFFGSGTQLSVL.

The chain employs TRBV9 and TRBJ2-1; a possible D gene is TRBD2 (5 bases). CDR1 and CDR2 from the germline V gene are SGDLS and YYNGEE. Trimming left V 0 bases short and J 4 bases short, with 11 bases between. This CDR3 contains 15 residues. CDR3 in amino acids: CASSVEASPYNEQFF. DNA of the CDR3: TGTGCCAGCAGCGTAGAGGCTAGCCCTTACAATGAGCAGTTCTTC.

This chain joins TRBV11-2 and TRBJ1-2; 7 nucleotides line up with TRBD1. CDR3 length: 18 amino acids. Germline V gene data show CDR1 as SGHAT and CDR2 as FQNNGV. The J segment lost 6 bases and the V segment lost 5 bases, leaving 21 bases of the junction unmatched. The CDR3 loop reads CASSPLGVRGFGYDGYTF. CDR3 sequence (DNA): TGTGCCAGCAGCCCACTCGGTGTCAGGGGGTTCGGATACGATGGCTACACCTTC. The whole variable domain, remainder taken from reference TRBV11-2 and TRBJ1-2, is EAGVAQSPRYKIIEKRQSVAFWCNPISGHATLYWYQQILGQGPKLLIQFQNNGVVDDSQLPKDRFSAERLKGVDSTLKIQPAKLEDSAVYLCASSPLGVRGFGYDGYTFGSGTRLTVV.